The text below deals with one T cell receptor beta chain. The sample is drawn from a study of blood T cell repertoires in COVID-19. Clones were read by immunoSEQ multiplex PCR, and TCRdb kept only the in-frame ones, dropping some. This sample has some 33,000 clones, with roughly nine tenths found just once. The V gene lost 0 bases and the J gene lost 0 bases, with 6 bases spanning the gap. The CDR3 runs to 14 residues. Germline CDR1 SGDLS, CDR2 YYNGEE. The TCR was taken from a human donor in a cohort sampled during active COVID-19. The specimen was peripheral blood. This rearrangement joins TRBV9 to TRBJ1-2; unclear D gene. The CDR3 reads CASSVAGANYGYTF. In DNA form, the CDR3 reads TGTGCCAGCAGCGTAGCGGGAGCTAACTATGGCTACACCTTC.